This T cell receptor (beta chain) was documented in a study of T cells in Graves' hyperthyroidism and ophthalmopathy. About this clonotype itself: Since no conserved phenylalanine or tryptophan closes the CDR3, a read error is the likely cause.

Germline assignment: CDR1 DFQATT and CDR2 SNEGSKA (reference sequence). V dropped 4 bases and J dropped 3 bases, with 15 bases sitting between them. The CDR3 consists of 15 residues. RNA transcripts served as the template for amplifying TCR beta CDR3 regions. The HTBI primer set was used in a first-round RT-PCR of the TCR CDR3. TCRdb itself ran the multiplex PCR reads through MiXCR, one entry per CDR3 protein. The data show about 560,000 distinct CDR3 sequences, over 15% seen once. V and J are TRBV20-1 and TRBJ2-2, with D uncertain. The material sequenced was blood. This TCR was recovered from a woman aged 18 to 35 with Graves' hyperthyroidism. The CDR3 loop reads CSATGPQRDTGELFS. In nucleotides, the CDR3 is TGCAGTGCTACCGGGCCTCAAAGGGACACCGGGGAGCTGTTTTCT.